This entry describes one T cell receptor (beta chain). The specificity of this receptor is unknown. No base quality values were provided; no much bigger clone lies one nucleotide off. The CDR3 holds 14 amino acids from the cysteine to the phenylalanine. Solely the CDR3 DNA is kept, with 42 bases framed from the first base. V gives up 0 bases and J gives up 4 bases, and the segment between their germline ends measures 7 bases. CDR1 ENHRY and CDR2 SYGVKD are derived from the germline V gene. The data derive from a study of breast tumors, draining lymph nodes, adjacent tissues (dated by TCRdb to about 2016). With regard to the full study: The study compared TCR beta repertoires across tumor, adjacent nontumor tissue and axillary lymph nodes from breast cancer patients. In human breast cancer, the study set out to assess how tumor, surrounding tissue and draining lymph node repertoires relate to one another and whether T cells might be exchanged between them.

Data came from an Illumina HiSeq 2000. Multiplex PCR amplification was used to generate the TCR beta chain libraries. High-throughput sequencing was used to analyze the amplified TCR beta chain products. Clones were called with MiXCR by TCRdb after fastp trimmed the public reads at Q25, and only in-frame beta chains were retained. Records with the same CDR3 protein are collapsed into one entry carrying the most frequent genes and DNA. A total of some 16,000 distinct CDR3 sequences appear in this sample, 52% of them only once. Over 15% of the sample comes from the top ten. The adjacent samples were made up of nontumor breast tissue around the tumor. Results the study describes overall, beyond this receptor: The study presented the conclusion that tumor T cells originate in lymph nodes as consistent with a hypothesis, not as something directly demonstrated. The data were considered consistent with the idea that most tumor T cells come from the lymph node and then expand in tumor tissue. Tumor T-cell repertoires showed less diversity than lymph node repertoires and more diversity than nontumor tissue repertoires, and tumor T-cell repertoires showed preferential V and J gene usage. Tumor and nontumor tissue repertoires were significantly more similar in luminal-like than in basal-like breast cancer.

This TCR was recovered from a female donor with breast cancer. Some clones in this sample may be carry-over from other donors' samples. The rearranged chain carries TRBV10-3 and TRBJ1-5, with the identity of the D gene unclear. Sequencing used tumor-adjacent breast tissue. CDR3 loop: CAISESGRNQPQHF. The nucleotide sequence reads as follows: TGTGCCATCAGTGAGTCGGGCAGAAATCAGCCCCAGCATTTT.